This T cell receptor beta chain comes out of a study of breast tumors, draining lymph nodes, adjacent tissues. CDR1 is SGHAT and CDR2 is FQDESV in the germline V gene (reference sequence). Trimming stripped 4 bases from V and 2 bases from J, with 9 bases between. The CDR3 is 13 residues long. General study results and limits: Luminal-like breast cancer showed significantly greater tumor-nontumor repertoire similarity than basal-like breast cancer did. Most tumor T cells seemingly derive from lymph node, then expand in tumor.

As regards this clonotype: Antigen specificity is unknown.

In TCRdb, the multiplex PCR reads were re-called with MiXCR into one record per CDR3 protein. The data show approximately 15,000 distinct CDR3 sequences, with 60% to 70% seen just once and under 25% held by the top ten. Specimen: tumor-adjacent breast tissue. This sequence joins TRBV11-1 and TRBJ2-7, with D possibly being TRBD1 (6 bases). This clonotype was obtained from a female donor with breast cancer. Some clones in this sample may be carry-over from other donors' samples. The CDR3 here is CASSSRDTYEQYF. The DNA for the CDR3 is TGTGCCAGCAGCTCCCGGGACACCTACGAGCAGTACTTC.